This T cell receptor (beta chain) was captured by sequencing in a study of T-cell reconstitution after alpha-beta-depleted transplantation in children. Study-wide findings and caveats: In some patients, recipient T cells and intrathymic progenitors surviving conditioning explained high day-60 diversity.

Unique molecular identifiers were incorporated during preparation of the TCRbeta library. MiXCR, applied by TCRdb to the PCR reads, yields one record per CDR3 protein. The sample holds some 550,000 distinct CDR3 sequences, about 21% seen once. Details on this clonotype: Its specificity is not known.

The starting material was PBMCs, mostly from graft donor cells, obtained 360 days after TCRalphabeta/CD19-depleted stem cell transplant. This receptor was obtained from a boy younger than two who had a stem cell transplant for acute myeloid leukemia, so the T cells may come from the graft donor.

The CDR3 loop reads CASSQTPLETQYF. CDR3 coding DNA: TGTGCCAGCAGTCAAACCCCGCTAGAGACCCAGTACTTC. This sequence joins TRBV7-9 and TRBJ2-5; D is unclear. Germline V gives CDR1 SEHNR, CDR2 FQNEAQ (reference sequence). The ends were cut back, 6 bases at V and 4 bases at J, with 12 bases in the middle. The CDR3 totals 13 residues.